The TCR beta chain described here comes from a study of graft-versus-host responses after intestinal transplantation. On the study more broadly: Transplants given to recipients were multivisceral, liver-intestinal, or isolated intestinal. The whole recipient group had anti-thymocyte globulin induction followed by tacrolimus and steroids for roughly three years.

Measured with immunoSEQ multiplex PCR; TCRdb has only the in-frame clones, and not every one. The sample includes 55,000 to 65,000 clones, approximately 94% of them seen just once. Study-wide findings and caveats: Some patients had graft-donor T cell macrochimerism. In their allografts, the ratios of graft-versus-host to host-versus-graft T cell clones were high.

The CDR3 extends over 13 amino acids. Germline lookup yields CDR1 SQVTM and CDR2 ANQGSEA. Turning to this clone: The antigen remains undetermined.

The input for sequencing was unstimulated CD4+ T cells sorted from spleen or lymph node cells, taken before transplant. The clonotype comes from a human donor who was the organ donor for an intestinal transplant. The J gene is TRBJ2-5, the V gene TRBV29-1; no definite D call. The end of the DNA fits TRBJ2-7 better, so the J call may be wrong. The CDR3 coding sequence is TGCAGCGTTGAAGATGGTCTGCGGAACGAGCAGTACTTC. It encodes CSVEDGLRNEQYF.